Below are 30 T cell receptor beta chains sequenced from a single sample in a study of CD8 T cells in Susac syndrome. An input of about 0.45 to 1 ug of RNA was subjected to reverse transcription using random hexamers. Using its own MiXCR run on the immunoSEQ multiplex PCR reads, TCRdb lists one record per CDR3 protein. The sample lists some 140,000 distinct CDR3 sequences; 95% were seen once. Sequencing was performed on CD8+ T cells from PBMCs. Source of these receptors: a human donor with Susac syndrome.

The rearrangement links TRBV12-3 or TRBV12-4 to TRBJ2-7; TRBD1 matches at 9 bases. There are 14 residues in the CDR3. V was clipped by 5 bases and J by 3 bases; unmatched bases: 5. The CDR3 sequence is CASSDDRGNYEQYF. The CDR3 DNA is TGTGCCAGCAGTGATGACAGGGGGAACTACGAGCAGTACTTC.

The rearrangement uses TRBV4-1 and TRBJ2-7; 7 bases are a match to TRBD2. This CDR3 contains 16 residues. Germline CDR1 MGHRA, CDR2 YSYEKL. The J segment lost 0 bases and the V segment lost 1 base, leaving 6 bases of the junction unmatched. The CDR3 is CASSQGATSPSYEQYF. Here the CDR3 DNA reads TGCGCCAGCAGCCAAGGAGCGACTAGCCCCTCCTACGAGCAGTACTTC.

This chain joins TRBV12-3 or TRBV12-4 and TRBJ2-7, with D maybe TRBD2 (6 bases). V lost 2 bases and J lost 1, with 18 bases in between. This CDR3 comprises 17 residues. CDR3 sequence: CASSLIGSSGGSYEQYF. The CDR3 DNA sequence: TGTGCCAGCAGTTTAATAGGGAGTAGCGGTGGATCCTACGAGCAGTACTTC.

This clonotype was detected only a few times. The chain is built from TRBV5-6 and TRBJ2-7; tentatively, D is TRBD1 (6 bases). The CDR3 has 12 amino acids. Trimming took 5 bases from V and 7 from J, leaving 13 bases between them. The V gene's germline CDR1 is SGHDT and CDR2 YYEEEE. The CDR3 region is CASRQGSGEQYF. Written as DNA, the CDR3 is TGTGCCAGCAGACAGGGATCAGGAGAGCAGTACTTC.

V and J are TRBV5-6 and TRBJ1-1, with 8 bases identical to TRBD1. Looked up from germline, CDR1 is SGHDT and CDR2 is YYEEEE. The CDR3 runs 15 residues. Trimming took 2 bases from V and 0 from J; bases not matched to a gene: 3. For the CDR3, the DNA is TGTGCCAGCAGCTTTGGACAGGGCGTGAACACTGAAGCTTTCTTT. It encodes CASSFGQGVNTEAFF.

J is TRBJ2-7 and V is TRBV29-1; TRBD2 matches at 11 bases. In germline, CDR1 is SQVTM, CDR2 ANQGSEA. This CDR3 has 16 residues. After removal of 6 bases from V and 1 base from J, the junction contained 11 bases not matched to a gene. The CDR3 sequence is CSVTMVLAGGSYEQYF. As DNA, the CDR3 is TGCAGCGTCACTATGGTTCTAGCGGGAGGTTCCTACGAGCAGTACTTC.

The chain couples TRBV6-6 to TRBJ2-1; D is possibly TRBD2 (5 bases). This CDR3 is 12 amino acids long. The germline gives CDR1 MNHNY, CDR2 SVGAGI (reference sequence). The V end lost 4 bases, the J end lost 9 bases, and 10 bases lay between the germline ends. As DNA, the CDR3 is TGTGCCAGCAGTTCACTAGTTTTTGAGCAGTTCTTC. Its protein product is CASSSLVFEQFF.

CDR3 sequence reads: CASSLLTLADQETQYF. The CDR3 coding sequence is TGTGCCAGCAGTTTATTGACCCTAGCAGATCAAGAGACCCAGTACTTC. The rearrangement links TRBV28 to TRBJ2-5; D is possibly TRBD2 (5 bases). Trimming shortened V by 1 base and J by 2 bases, and 14 bases separated the two germline ends. The germline gives CDR1 MDHEN, CDR2 SYDVKM. The CDR3 runs to 16 residues.

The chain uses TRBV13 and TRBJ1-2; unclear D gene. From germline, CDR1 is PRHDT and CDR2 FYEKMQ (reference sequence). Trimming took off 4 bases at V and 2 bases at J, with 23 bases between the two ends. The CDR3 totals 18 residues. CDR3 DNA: TGTGCCAGCAGCTACCTCGGATCGGGATCCTACCTCAACTATGGCTACACCTTC. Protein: CASSYLGSGSYLNYGYTF.

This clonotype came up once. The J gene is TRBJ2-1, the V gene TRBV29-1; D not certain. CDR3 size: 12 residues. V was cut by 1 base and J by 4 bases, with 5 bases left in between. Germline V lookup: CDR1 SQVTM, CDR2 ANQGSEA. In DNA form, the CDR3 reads TGCAGCGTTGAAGGCACATACAATGAGCAGTTCTTC. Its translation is CSVEGTYNEQFF.

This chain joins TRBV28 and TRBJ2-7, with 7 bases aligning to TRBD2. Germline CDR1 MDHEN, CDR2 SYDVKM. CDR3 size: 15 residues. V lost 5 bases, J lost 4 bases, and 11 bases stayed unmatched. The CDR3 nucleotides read TGTGCCAGCAGTCCCCCGGGGGGAGGGGTTTACGAGCAGTACTTC. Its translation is CASSPPGGGVYEQYF.

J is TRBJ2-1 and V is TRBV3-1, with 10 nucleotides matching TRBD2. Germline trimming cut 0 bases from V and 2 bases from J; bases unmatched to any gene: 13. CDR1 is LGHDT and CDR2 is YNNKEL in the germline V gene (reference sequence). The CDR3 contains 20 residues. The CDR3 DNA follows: TGTGCCAGCAGCCAAGAAGCCCTAGCGGGAGACGTGATGCCCTACAATGAGCAGTTCTTC. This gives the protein CASSQEALAGDVMPYNEQFF.

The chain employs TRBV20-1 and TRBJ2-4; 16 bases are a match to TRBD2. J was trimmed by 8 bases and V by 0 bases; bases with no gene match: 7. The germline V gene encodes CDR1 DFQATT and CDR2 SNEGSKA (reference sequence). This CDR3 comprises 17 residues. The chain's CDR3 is CSARDLTGLAGGDIQYF. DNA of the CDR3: TGCAGTGCTAGAGATCTCACGGGACTAGCGGGAGGGGACATTCAGTACTTC.

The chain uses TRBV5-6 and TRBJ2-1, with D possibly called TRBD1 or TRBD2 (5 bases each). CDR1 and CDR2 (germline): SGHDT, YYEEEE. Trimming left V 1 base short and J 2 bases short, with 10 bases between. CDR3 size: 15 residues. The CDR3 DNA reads TGTGCCAGCAGCTTGCGGGACCTTGCCTACAATGAGCAGTTCTTC. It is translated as CASSLRDLAYNEQFF.

The CDR3 loop reads CSASLPTLPYYEQYF. CDR3 in DNA: TGCAGTGCTAGTTTGCCGACTCTACCTTACTACGAGCAGTACTTC. The chain recombines TRBV20-1 with TRBJ2-7; D ambiguous. The CDR3 sequence is 15 residues long. The ends were cut back, 3 bases at V and 3 bases at J, with 18 bases in the middle. Per germline, CDR1 DFQATT and CDR2 SNEGSKA (reference sequence).

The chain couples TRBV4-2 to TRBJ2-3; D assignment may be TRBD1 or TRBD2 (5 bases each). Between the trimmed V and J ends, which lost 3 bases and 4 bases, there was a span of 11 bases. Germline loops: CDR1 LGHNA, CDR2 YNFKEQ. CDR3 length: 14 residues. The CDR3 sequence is CASSHPGPADTQYF. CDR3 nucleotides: TGTGCCAGCAGCCACCCGGGGCCCGCAGATACGCAGTATTTT.

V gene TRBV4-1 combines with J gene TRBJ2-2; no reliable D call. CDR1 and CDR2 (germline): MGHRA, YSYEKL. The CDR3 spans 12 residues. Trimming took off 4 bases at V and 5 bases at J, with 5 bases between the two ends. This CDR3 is CASSRMTGELFF. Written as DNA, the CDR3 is TGCGCCAGCAGCCGGATGACCGGGGAGCTGTTTTTT.

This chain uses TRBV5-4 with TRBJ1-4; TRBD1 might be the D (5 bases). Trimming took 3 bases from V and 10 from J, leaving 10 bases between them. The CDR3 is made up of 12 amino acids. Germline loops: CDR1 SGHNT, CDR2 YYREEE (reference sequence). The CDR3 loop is CASSYGTSKLFF. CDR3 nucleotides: TGTGCCAGCAGCTACGGGACCTCAAAACTGTTTTTT.

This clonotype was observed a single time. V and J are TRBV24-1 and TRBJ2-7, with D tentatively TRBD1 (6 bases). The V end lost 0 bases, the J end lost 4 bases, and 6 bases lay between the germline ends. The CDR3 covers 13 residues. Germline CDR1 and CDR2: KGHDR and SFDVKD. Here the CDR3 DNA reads TGTGCCACCAGTGATTTGCAGGGGTACGAGCAGTACTTC. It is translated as CATSDLQGYEQYF.

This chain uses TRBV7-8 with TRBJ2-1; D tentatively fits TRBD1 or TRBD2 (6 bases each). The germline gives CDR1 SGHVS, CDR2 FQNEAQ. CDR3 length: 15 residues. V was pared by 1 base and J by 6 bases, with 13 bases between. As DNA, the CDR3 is TGTGCCAGCAGCTTAGGGGGGGCGTTTGGCAATGAGCAGTTCTTC. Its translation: CASSLGGAFGNEQFF.

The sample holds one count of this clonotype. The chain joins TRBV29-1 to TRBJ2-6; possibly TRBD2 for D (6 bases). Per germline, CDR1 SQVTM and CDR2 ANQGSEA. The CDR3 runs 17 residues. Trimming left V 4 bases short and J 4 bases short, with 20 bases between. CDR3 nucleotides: TGCAGCGTTGGGGACTTCTTTGGGGATTCCGGGGCCAACGTCCTGACTTTC. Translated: CSVGDFFGDSGANVLTF.

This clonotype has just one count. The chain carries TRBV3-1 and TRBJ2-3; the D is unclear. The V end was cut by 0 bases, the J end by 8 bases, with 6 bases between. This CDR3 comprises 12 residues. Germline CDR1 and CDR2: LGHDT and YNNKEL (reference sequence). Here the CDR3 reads CASSQDTRTQYF. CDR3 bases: TGTGCCAGCAGCCAAGATACACGTACGCAGTATTTT.

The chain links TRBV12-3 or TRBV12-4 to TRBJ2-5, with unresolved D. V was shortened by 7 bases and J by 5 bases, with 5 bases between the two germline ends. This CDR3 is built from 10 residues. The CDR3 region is CASKGETQYF. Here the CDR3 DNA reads TGTGCCAGCAAAGGGGAGACCCAGTACTTC.

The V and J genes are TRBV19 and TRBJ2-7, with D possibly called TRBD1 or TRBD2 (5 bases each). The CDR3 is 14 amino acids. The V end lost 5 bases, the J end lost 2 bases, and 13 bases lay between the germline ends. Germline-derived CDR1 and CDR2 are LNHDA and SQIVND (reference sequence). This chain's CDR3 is CASSAGDQPYEQYF. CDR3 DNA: TGTGCCAGTAGTGCCGGGGACCAGCCCTACGAGCAGTACTTC.

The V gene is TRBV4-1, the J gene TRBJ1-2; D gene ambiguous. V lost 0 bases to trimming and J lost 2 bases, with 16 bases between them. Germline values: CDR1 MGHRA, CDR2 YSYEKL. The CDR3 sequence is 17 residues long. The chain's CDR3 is CASSQESSWEDNYGYTF. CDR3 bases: TGCGCCAGCAGCCAAGAGAGTAGCTGGGAGGACAACTATGGCTACACCTTC.

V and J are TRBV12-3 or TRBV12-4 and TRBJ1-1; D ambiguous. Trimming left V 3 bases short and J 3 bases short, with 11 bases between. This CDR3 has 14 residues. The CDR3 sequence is CASSLVAEDTEAFF. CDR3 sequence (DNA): TGTGCCAGCAGTTTGGTAGCTGAGGACACTGAAGCTTTCTTT.

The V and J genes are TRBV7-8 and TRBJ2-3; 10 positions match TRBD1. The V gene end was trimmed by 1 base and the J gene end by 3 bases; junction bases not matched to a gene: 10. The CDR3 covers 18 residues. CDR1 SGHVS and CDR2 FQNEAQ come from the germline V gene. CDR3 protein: CASSLVYGTGDGTDTQYF. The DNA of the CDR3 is TGTGCCAGCAGCTTAGTCTACGGGACAGGGGATGGTACAGATACGCAGTATTTT.

CDR3 loop: CASSQRQGYIQYF. Here the CDR3 DNA reads TGTGCCAGCAGCCAGCGACAGGGTTACATTCAGTACTTC. The V and J genes are TRBV3-1 and TRBJ2-4, with TRBD1 matching 7 bases. The CDR3 runs to 13 residues. Per the germline V gene, CDR1 is LGHDT and CDR2 is YNNKEL (reference sequence). V dropped 3 bases and J dropped 8; count of bases not matched to a gene: 4.

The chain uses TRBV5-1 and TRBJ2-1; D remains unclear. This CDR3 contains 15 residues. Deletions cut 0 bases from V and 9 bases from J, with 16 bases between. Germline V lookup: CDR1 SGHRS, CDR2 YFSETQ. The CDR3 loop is CASSLGGLDLPEQFF. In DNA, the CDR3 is TGCGCCAGCAGCTTGGGAGGTCTAGATCTTCCTGAGCAGTTCTTC.

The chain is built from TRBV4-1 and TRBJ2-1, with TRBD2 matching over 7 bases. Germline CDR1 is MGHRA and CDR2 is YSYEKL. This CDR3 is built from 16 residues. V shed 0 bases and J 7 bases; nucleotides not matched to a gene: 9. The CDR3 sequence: CASSQEWRESGNEQFF. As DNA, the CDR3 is TGCGCCAGCAGCCAAGAATGGCGGGAGTCGGGTAATGAGCAGTTCTTC.